These 20 T cell receptor beta chains originate from one sample sequenced in a study of T cell changes during pregnancy in multiple sclerosis. Assay: immunoSEQ multiplex PCR; the TCRdb copy retains only in-frame clones and omits some. The sample has about 100,000 clones, about 92% seen once; the top ten hold 1.9%. This material consisted of peripheral blood, taken after pregnancy. These receptors came from a female donor with multiple sclerosis, enrolled in a pregnancy study.

This chain links TRBV6-5 with TRBJ1-6; D call uncertain. The germline V and J ends were trimmed by 0 bases and 4 bases, with 10 bases remaining between them. This CDR3 region has 16 residues. The germline CDR1 and CDR2 sequences are MNHEY and SVGAGI. Here the CDR3 reads CASSYSARSYNSPLHF. CDR3 in DNA: TGTGCCAGCAGTTACTCGGCTCGAAGTTATAATTCACCCCTCCACTTT.

The gene calls are TRBV5-1 and TRBJ1-2; TRBD1 agrees at 9 bases. CDR1 is SGHRS and CDR2 is YFSETQ in the germline V gene. With V trimmed by 0 bases and J by 8 bases, 5 bases remained unmatched. The CDR3 consists of 14 residues. The CDR3 nucleotides read TGCGCCAGCAGCTTGGACCCGGGACAGGGCGGCTACACCTTC. Amino acid sequence: CASSLDPGQGGYTF.

This clone has ten or more counts. The V and J genes are TRBV6-1 and TRBJ1-4, with D uncertain. Trimming left V 5 bases short and J 5 bases short, with 9 bases between. The CDR3 runs to 13 residues. Germline V lookup: CDR1 MNHNS, CDR2 SASEGT. In nucleotides, the CDR3 is TGTGCCAGCAGTACAGCAATCAATGAAAAACTGTTTTTT. Encoded protein: CASSTAINEKLFF.

This clone was recorded only once. The V call is TRBV14, the J call TRBJ2-7, with 7 bases that match TRBD1. Trimming at V came to 5 bases and at J to 1 base, leaving 11 bases not matched to a gene. The CDR3 runs 16 residues. Germline CDR1 reads SGHDN; CDR2 reads FVKESK. CDR3 DNA: TGTGCCAGCAGCGAAGTATACTCGACAGGGTCCTACGAGCAGTACTTC. It codes for CASSEVYSTGSYEQYF.

This clone showed up just once. The CDR3 here is CASSSEDTQYF. CDR3 in DNA: TGCGCCAGCAGCTCCGAGGATACGCAGTATTTT. The rearrangement links TRBV5-1 to TRBJ2-3, with no clear D. The V gene lost 3 bases and the J gene lost 6 bases, with 5 bases spanning the gap. The length of the CDR3 is 11 residues. From germline, CDR1 is SGHRS and CDR2 YFSETQ.

V usage is TRBV7-2 and J usage is TRBJ2-7; 7 nucleotides align to TRBD2. The germline V gene has CDR1 SGHTA and CDR2 FQGNSA. This CDR3 is built from 16 residues. The ends lost 2 bases at V and 3 bases at J; junction bases unmatched: 10. The CDR3 nucleotides read TGTGCCAGCAGCTTAACTTTCTCGACTAGCTTCTACGAGCAGTACTTC. Residues: CASSLTFSTSFYEQYF.

The chain employs TRBV5-1 and TRBJ1-6; TRBD1 agrees at 9 bases. J lost 5 bases, V lost 4 bases, and 7 bases had no gene match. Germline-derived CDR1 and CDR2 are SGHRS and YFSETQ. CDR3 size: 16 residues. The CDR3 nucleotides are TGCGCCAGCAGCATTTCCGGGACAGGGAATAATTCACCCCTCCACTTT. Translation: CASSISGTGNNSPLHF.

The chain is built from TRBV6-6 and TRBJ2-2, with 7 positions matching TRBD1. The germline CDR1 and CDR2 sequences are MNHNY and SVGAGI (reference sequence). V trimming: 6 bases; J trimming: 10 bases; junction bases outside the gene matches: 11. The CDR3 totals 14 residues. The CDR3 bases are TGTGCCAGCAGCCAAACGACAGGGTTGGAGGAGCTGTTTTTT. This encodes CASSQTTGLEELFF.

The chain combines TRBV28 with TRBJ1-2; D might be TRBD1 (5 bases). Germline V gene lookup returns CDR1 MDHEN and CDR2 SYDVKM. V was pared by 6 bases and J by 4 bases, with 15 bases between. The CDR3 covers 14 residues. The CDR3 region has the DNA TGTGCCAGCAGCAACTCAGGGCCTCTCTATGGCTACACCTTC. Its translation is CASSNSGPLYGYTF.

The chain recombines TRBV2 with TRBJ2-7; TRBD2 matches 7 bases. This CDR3 is built from 21 residues. V dropped 3 bases and J dropped 7; count of bases not matched to a gene: 30. Per the germline V gene, CDR1 is SNHLY and CDR2 is FYNNEI. The CDR3 protein is CASSDHTVVGHKRAGLLEQYF. CDR3 bases: TGTGCCAGCAGTGACCATACGGTAGTGGGGCACAAAAGAGCGGGGCTTCTGGAGCAGTACTTC.

The genes are TRBV19 and TRBJ2-3; the D gene is possibly TRBD2 (6 bases). This CDR3 has 13 amino acids. Germline V gene lookup returns CDR1 LNHDA and CDR2 SQIVND (reference sequence). V gave up 2 bases and J gave up 9 bases, with 12 bases separating them. The CDR3 region is CASSISGPRTQYF. CDR3 DNA sequence: TGTGCCAGTAGTATAAGCGGGCCCCGAACGCAGTATTTT.

This clone was seen a handful of times. The gene calls are TRBV5-1 and TRBJ1-5; 8 bases map to TRBD1. The CDR3 covers 15 residues. The V and J ends lost 4 bases and 4 bases, in that order; junction bases with no gene match: 7. Germline CDR1 reads SGHRS; CDR2 reads YFSETQ. The CDR3 protein is CASSPGTGGNQPQHF. CDR3 DNA: TGCGCCAGCAGCCCCGGTACAGGGGGGAATCAGCCCCAGCATTTT.

The gene calls are TRBV6-5 and TRBJ2-7, with D possibly matching TRBD2 (6 bases). Germline loops: CDR1 MNHEY, CDR2 SVGAGI. CDR3 length equals 12 residues. The V gene lost 6 bases and the J gene lost 3 bases, with 9 bases spanning the gap. Here the CDR3 reads CASSLGGYEQYF. The CDR3 DNA reads TGTGCCAGCAGCTTGGGGGGCTACGAGCAGTACTTC.

CDR3 protein: CASSDGTRDEQYF. The CDR3, as DNA: TGTGCCAGCAGTGACGGGACACGGGACGAGCAGTACTTC. The chain uses TRBV2 and TRBJ2-7; tentatively, D is TRBD1 (6 bases). The CDR3 loop spans 13 amino acids. V gave up 3 bases and J gave up 5 bases, with 11 bases separating them. Germline-derived CDR1 and CDR2 are SNHLY and FYNNEI.

The CDR3 DNA sequence: TGTGCCAGCAGAAAGGACAGGGTAAACACCGGGGAGCTGTTTTTT. It encodes CASRKDRVNTGELFF. The J gene is TRBJ2-2, the V gene TRBV5-6; 8 nucleotides match TRBD1. Germline CDR1 is SGHDT and CDR2 is YYEEEE. V was pared by 5 bases and J by 2 bases, with 5 bases of the junction left unmatched. This CDR3 comprises 15 residues.

The chain combines TRBV6-1 with TRBJ1-2, with D tentatively TRBD1 (5 bases). V lost 4 bases and J 3 bases, leaving 9 bases between the germline ends. The CDR3 length is 13 residues. The germline gives CDR1 MNHNS, CDR2 SASEGT. In nucleotides, the CDR3 is TGTGCCAGCAGTGTTGACAGCCACTATGGCTACACCTTC. This gives the protein CASSVDSHYGYTF.

The chain employs TRBV5-6 and TRBJ2-1; possible D gene TRBD2, 5 bases. Germline V CDR1 and CDR2: SGHDT, YYEEEE. This CDR3 contains 12 residues. The V end lost 4 bases, the J end lost 9 bases, and 11 bases lay between the germline ends. CDR3 sequence reads: CASSLTTVEQFF. Here the CDR3 DNA reads TGTGCCAGCAGCCTGACTACTGTTGAGCAGTTCTTC. The full variable domain, in which reference TRBV5-6 and TRBJ2-1 provide the parts outside the CDR3, is DAGVTQSPTHLIKTRGQQVTLRCSPKSGHDTVSWYQQALGQGPQFIFQYYEEEERQRGNFPDRFSGHQFPNYSSELNVNALLLGDSALYLCASSLTTVEQFFGPGTRLTVL.

The chain joins TRBV28 to TRBJ1-4; D is uncertain. This CDR3 region has 11 residues. The V end was cut by 7 bases, the J end by 5 bases, with 5 bases between. Germline-derived CDR1 and CDR2 are MDHEN and SYDVKM. The CDR3 sequence is CASTRNEKLFF. CDR3 nucleotides: TGTGCCAGCACCCGGAATGAAAAACTGTTTTTT.

The rearrangement uses TRBV6-1 and TRBJ2-7; D unresolved. Germline values: CDR1 MNHNS, CDR2 SASEGT. This CDR3 contains 13 residues. Trimming cost V 4 bases and J 3 bases, with 10 bases left between them. The CDR3 bases are TGTGCCAGCAGTGTTGGTAGCTACTACGAGCAGTACTTC. Protein sequence: CASSVGSYYEQYF.

The rearrangement links TRBV29-1 to TRBJ1-4, with D perhaps TRBD1 (5 bases). The CDR3 totals 16 residues. Trimming took 4 bases from V and 0 from J, leaving 15 bases between them. Germline loops: CDR1 SQVTM, CDR2 ANQGSEA. The CDR3 here is CSVVVQGAATNEKLFF. The DNA of the CDR3 is TGCAGCGTTGTGGTTCAGGGCGCCGCAACTAATGAAAAACTGTTTTTT. Drawing the rest from reference TRBV29-1 and TRBJ1-4, the complete variable domain is SAVISQKPSRDICQRGTSLTIQCQVDSQVTMMFWYRQQPGQSLTLIATANQGSEATYESGFVIDKFPISRPNLTFSTLTVSNMSPEDSSIYLCSVVVQGAATNEKLFFGSGTQLSVL.